This TCR beta chain came from a study of CD8 T cells in ankylosing spondylitis. Preparation of TCR beta libraries was done by quantitative 5'-RACE with molecular barcodes. TCRdb called the 5' RACE reads again in MiXCR, with one record for every CDR3 protein. Counted here are 500,000 to 550,000 distinct CDR3 sequences, about 13% occurring once; the ten biggest clones make up about 6.8%. Findings and limits, study-wide: Some of the motif variants had earlier been found in reactive arthritis patients' fluid and blood. Within peripheral blood, clones linked to disease were CD8+ and relatively rare. Seemingly characteristic of ankylosing spondylitis blood was a TCR beta motif consisting of about 8 highly homologous variants. Significant enrichment of disease-linked clones was reportedly seen in matched ankylosing spondylitis synovial fluid.

CDR1 and CDR2 (germline): SGHRS, YFSETQ. The CDR3 runs 16 residues. V was clipped by 4 bases and J by 0 bases, with 13 bases between them. Regarding this clonotype: No antigen is known for it.

This TCR came from a male donor with ankylosing spondylitis. The V call is TRBV5-1, the J call TRBJ1-4; no clear D gene. Sequenced sample: blood, either unsorted or a sorted T cell fraction (not recorded which). This CDR3 reads CASSDRVASTNEKLFF. The CDR3 nucleotides read TGCGCCAGCAGCGATCGAGTTGCCTCAACTAATGAAAAACTGTTTTTT.